This passage covers 18 T cell receptor beta chains from one sample sequenced in a study of cytomegalovirus exposure and HLA in healthy donors. Only in-frame clones appear in the TCRdb table, and some are missing; sequencing was by immunoSEQ multiplex PCR. The profile shows under 250,000 clones, roughly 80% of them singletons. Sequenced material: PBMCs. The receptors were gathered from a woman aged 18-29 years in good health and CMV-seronegative.

The rearrangement links TRBV5-1 to TRBJ2-1, with 7 bases matching TRBD2. Germline CDR1 SGHRS, CDR2 YFSETQ. The junction had 12 bases not matched to a gene; V was cut back by 6 bases and J by 6 bases. CDR3 length: 15 amino acids. CDR3 sequence reads: CASTGLGGSGNEQFF. CDR3 coding DNA: TGCGCCAGCACCGGACTAGGCGGGTCTGGCAATGAGCAGTTCTTC.

The chain links TRBV4-1 to TRBJ2-3, with D maybe TRBD2 (5 bases). The length of the CDR3 is 15 residues. The germline CDR1 and CDR2 sequences are MGHRA and YSYEKL. V lost 1 base to trimming and J lost 3 bases, with 11 bases between them. The CDR3 spells CASSQGAPGTDTQYF. In DNA form, the CDR3 reads TGCGCCAGCAGCCAAGGAGCCCCGGGGACAGATACGCAGTATTTT.

This clone was counted once. This sequence joins TRBV27 and TRBJ1-2; 7 nucleotides line up with TRBD1. Trimming took 5 bases from V and 4 from J; bases not matched to a gene: 7. Germline CDR1 is MNHEY and CDR2 is SMNVEV (reference sequence). This CDR3 region has 14 residues. This chain's CDR3 is CASSPPGQAYGYTF. The DNA of the CDR3 is TGTGCCAGCAGTCCCCCCGGACAGGCCTATGGCTACACCTTC.

The chain recombines TRBV6-6 with TRBJ2-7; D possibly corresponds to TRBD2 (7 bases). The CDR3 has 12 amino acids. Looked up from germline, CDR1 is MNHNY and CDR2 is SVGAGI (reference sequence). Trimming removed 7 bases from V and 4 bases from J, with 11 bases in between. CDR3 region: CASTEGGYEQYF. In DNA form, the CDR3 reads TGTGCCAGCACCGAGGGGGGGTACGAGCAGTACTTC.

This rearrangement joins TRBV4-1 to TRBJ2-7; the D call may be TRBD1 or TRBD2 (5 bases each). V was clipped by 2 bases and J by 0 bases, with 17 bases between them. Germline V CDR1 and CDR2: MGHRA, YSYEKL. The CDR3 covers 17 residues. The CDR3 bases are TGCGCCAGCAGCCAACCTACGCGGTCGAGGGGCTCCTACGAGCAGTACTTC. As protein: CASSQPTRSRGSYEQYF.

This clone was counted a few times. The genes are TRBV7-9 and TRBJ1-2; a weak D match, TRBD1 (6 bases). The CDR3 consists of 14 residues. Per germline, CDR1 SEHNR and CDR2 FQNEAQ (reference sequence). The germline V and J ends were trimmed by 2 bases and 2 bases, with 9 bases remaining between them. The CDR3 DNA reads TGTGCCAGCAGCTTATGGGGGGCCAACTATGGCTACACCTTC. Translation: CASSLWGANYGYTF.

In its sample, this clone was seen once. The rearrangement links TRBV18 to TRBJ1-6; no definite D call. The CDR3 loop spans 14 amino acids. Trimming left V 5 bases short and J 7 bases short, with 12 bases between. Germline CDR1 KGHSH, CDR2 LQKENI. DNA of the CDR3: TGTGCCAGCTCAGTCGGGAGCGCCAATTCACCCCTCCACTTT. The encoded protein is CASSVGSANSPLHF. Together with reference TRBV18 and TRBJ1-6, the CDR3 gives the full variable domain: NAGVMQNPRHLVRRRGQEARLRCSPMKGHSHVYWYRQLPEEGLKFMVYLQKENIIDESGMPKERFSAEFPKEGPSILRIQQVVRGDSAAYFCASSVGSANSPLHFGNGTRLTVT.

The chain employs TRBV11-2 and TRBJ1-2; 7 bases fit TRBD1. Trimming removed 1 base from V and 6 bases from J; junction bases left unmatched: 5. CDR3 length: 14 residues. The germline gives CDR1 SGHAT, CDR2 FQNNGV. The CDR3 loop is CASSLVRQGDGYTF. In DNA form, the CDR3 reads TGTGCCAGCAGCTTAGTTCGGCAGGGGGATGGCTACACCTTC.

This chain uses TRBV6-1 with TRBJ2-5; D is unclear. Germline CDR1 MNHNS, CDR2 SASEGT. The CDR3 extends over 14 amino acids. V was clipped by 0 bases and J by 3 bases, with 8 bases between them. The CDR3 region is CASSEAPLKETQYF. In DNA, the CDR3 is TGTGCCAGCAGTGAAGCCCCCTTAAAAGAGACCCAGTACTTC.

V and J are TRBV10-2 and TRBJ1-2; TRBD1 matches 8 bases. The CDR3 consists of 15 residues. Germline V gene data show CDR1 as WSHSY and CDR2 as SAAADI. The trim removed 0 bases at V and 0 bases at J, leaving 0 bases unmatched. CDR3 nucleotides: TGCGCCAGCAGTGAGTCACAGGGGGCTAACTATGGCTACACCTTC. The encoded protein is CASSESQGANYGYTF.

This rearrangement joins TRBV19 to TRBJ2-2, with D perhaps being TRBD1 or TRBD2 (5 bases each). The CDR3 totals 14 residues. V lost 3 bases to trimming and J lost 4 bases, with 9 bases between them. The germline V gene encodes CDR1 LNHDA and CDR2 SQIVND (reference sequence). CDR3 nucleotides: TGTGCCAGTAGTATTGCAGGGACCACCGGGGAGCTGTTTTTT. Encoded protein: CASSIAGTTGELFF.

The rearrangement links TRBV4-1 to TRBJ2-7, with TRBD2 identical over 8 bases. The V gene's germline CDR1 is MGHRA and CDR2 YSYEKL. The V gene end was trimmed by 4 bases and the J gene end by 4 bases; junction bases not matched to a gene: 6. The CDR3 runs 14 residues. CDR3 nucleotides: TGCGCCAGCAGCCTCCGGGGGGGATCTTACGAGCAGTACTTC. This gives the protein CASSLRGGSYEQYF.

The genes are TRBV30 and TRBJ1-2; 7 bases agree with TRBD1. The CDR3 totals 13 residues. CDR1 is GTSNPN, CDR2 SVGIG, per germline (reference sequence). V gave up 5 bases and J gave up 4 bases; unmatched junction bases: 7. The CDR3 is CAWEQGGIYGYTF. The CDR3 region has the DNA TGTGCCTGGGAGCAGGGGGGGATCTATGGCTACACCTTC.

This rearrangement joins TRBV30 to TRBJ2-7; 8 nucleotides agree with TRBD1. V lost 3 bases, J lost 9 bases, and 4 bases stayed unmatched. The germline CDR1 and CDR2 sequences are GTSNPN and SVGIG (reference sequence). This CDR3 is built from 11 residues. The DNA for the CDR3 is TGTGCCTGGAGCCGGACAGGGACGCAGTACTTC. Amino acids: CAWSRTGTQYF.

This clone was counted a single time. The V call is TRBV11-2, the J call TRBJ2-7, with unresolved D. The CDR3 consists of 15 residues. Germline V gene sequence: CDR1 SGHAT, CDR2 FQNNGV. Trimming cost V 2 bases and J 7 bases, with 18 bases left between them. The CDR3 region has the DNA TGTGCCAGCAGCTTATACGCGAACCCCCGCGAAGAGCAGTACTTC. Amino acids: CASSLYANPREEQYF.

This clone was observed a handful of times. The chain couples TRBV19 to TRBJ1-1; no firm D call. The V end was cut by 3 bases, the J end by 4 bases, with 12 bases between. Germline V CDR1 and CDR2: LNHDA, SQIVND (reference sequence). The CDR3 has 14 amino acids. This CDR3 reads CASSMGRRSTEAFF. CDR3 in DNA: TGTGCCAGTAGTATGGGCAGGAGGAGCACTGAAGCTTTCTTT.

This rearrangement joins TRBV5-1 to TRBJ1-2; the D is unclear. The CDR3 extends over 15 amino acids. The V end was cut by 0 bases, the J end by 4 bases, with 13 bases between. Germline V gives CDR1 SGHRS, CDR2 YFSETQ. CDR3 amino acids: CASSLGRESLYGYTF. DNA for the CDR3: TGCGCCAGCAGCTTGGGGCGTGAGAGCCTCTATGGCTACACCTTC. The full variable domain, rest sourced from reference TRBV5-1 and TRBJ1-2, is KAGVTQTPRYLIKTRGQQVTLSCSPISGHRSVSWYQQTPGQGLQFLFEYFSETQRNKGNFPGRFSGRQFSNSRSEMNVSTLELGDSALYLCASSLGRESLYGYTFGSGTRLTVV.

The chain uses TRBV5-1 and TRBJ1-2; D gene unclear. Between the trimmed V and J ends, which lost 4 bases and 0 bases, there was a span of 13 bases. There are 15 residues in the CDR3. Germline V lookup: CDR1 SGHRS, CDR2 YFSETQ. The CDR3 loop reads CASSAGIGSNYGYTF. CDR3 bases: TGCGCCAGCAGCGCGGGGATCGGATCTAACTATGGCTACACCTTC.